These 26 T cell receptor beta chains were sequenced from one sample in a study of blood T cells in healthy people across ages. The authors ran a second PCR of roughly 6 to 12 cycles using a sample-barcoded 5' primer and a J-beta primer mix. TCRdb reanalysed the 5' RACE reads using MiXCR and keeps one entry per CDR3 protein. The sample has approximately 900,000 distinct CDR3 sequences, under 50% seen once. The sample taken for sequencing was blood. The origin of the receptors is a man aged 25 to 40 in good health.

This chain joins TRBV5-6 and TRBJ2-3, with 12 bases aligning to TRBD1. This CDR3 region has 16 residues. The trim removed 4 bases at V and 5 bases at J, leaving 8 bases unmatched. From germline, CDR1 is SGHDT and CDR2 YYEEEE. DNA of the CDR3: TGTGCCAGCAGCGGGATGGGACAGGGGGCGAGAGATACGCAGTATTTT. Translation: CASSGMGQGARDTQYF.

This clonotype was observed a handful of times. The chain carries TRBV29-1 and TRBJ2-7; D unresolved. V lost 7 bases, J lost 2 bases, and 9 bases lay in between. The germline V gene encodes CDR1 SQVTM and CDR2 ANQGSEA. CDR3 length: 11 amino acids. The CDR3 nucleotides read TGCAGCGCCGGGCTGGCCTACGAGCAGTACTTC. The encoded protein is CSAGLAYEQYF.

V usage is TRBV9 and J usage is TRBJ2-2; 9 nucleotides match TRBD1. CDR1 and CDR2 from the germline V gene are SGDLS and YYNGEE. The CDR3 loop spans 16 amino acids. Unmatched junction bases numbered 2, after V lost 2 bases and J lost 0 bases. The CDR3 spells CASSVWDRANTGELFF. DNA for the CDR3: TGTGCCAGCAGCGTGTGGGACAGGGCGAACACCGGGGAGCTGTTTTTT.

The chain is built from TRBV7-3 and TRBJ2-3, with D hard to call. The CDR3 has 13 residues. V shed 2 bases and J shed 5 bases, with 8 bases lying between them. Germline CDR1 is SGHTA and CDR2 is FQGTGA. The CDR3 DNA sequence: TGTGCCAGCAGCTTAGTAAGCCTAGATACGCAGTATTTT. Translating gives CASSLVSLDTQYF.

The sample holds a few counts of this clonotype. The V gene is TRBV12-3 or TRBV12-4, the J gene TRBJ2-7, with TRBD1 matching over 7 bases. This CDR3 region has 15 residues. The junction had 8 bases not matched to a gene; V was cut back by 6 bases and J by 0 bases. The CDR3, as DNA: TGTGCCAGCAGCGCCGGGACAGTTAACTCCTACGAGCAGTACTTC. Residues: CASSAGTVNSYEQYF.

In this sample, this clonotype turned up a few times. The J gene is TRBJ2-1, the V gene TRBV7-2; the D gene is possibly TRBD1 (7 bases). Germline assignment: CDR1 SGHTA and CDR2 FQGNSA. The CDR3 extends over 15 amino acids. V was shortened by 0 bases and J by 6 bases, with 12 bases between the two germline ends. The chain's CDR3 is CASSLAEGAFNEQFF. Here the CDR3 DNA reads TGTGCCAGCAGCTTAGCGGAGGGGGCATTCAATGAGCAGTTCTTC.

The chain couples TRBV4-3 to TRBJ2-6, with 8 bases aligning to TRBD2. CDR1 is LGHNA and CDR2 is YSLEER in the germline V gene. The CDR3 runs to 15 residues. V was clipped by 4 bases and J by 4 bases; unmatched bases: 3. The CDR3 here is CASSLVAGGANVLTF. The CDR3 coding sequence is TGCGCCAGCAGCCTGGTAGCGGGGGGGGCCAACGTCCTGACTTTC.

The chain joins TRBV20-1 to TRBJ1-1, with D hard to call. The CDR3 length is 12 residues. Deletions cut 0 bases from V and 8 bases from J, with 10 bases between. CDR1 and CDR2 (germline): DFQATT, SNEGSKA (reference sequence). CDR3 nucleotide sequence: TGCAGTGCTAGAGATCCGACCGCCGAAGCTTTCTTT. Protein product: CSARDPTAEAFF.

This chain links TRBV5-1 with TRBJ2-1, with a possible D match to TRBD1 (6 bases). The CDR3 has 18 residues. Per germline, CDR1 SGHRS and CDR2 YFSETQ. The V gene lost 4 bases and the J gene lost 0 bases, with 20 bases spanning the gap. This chain's CDR3 is CASSPGLSTGVSYNEQFF. The CDR3, as DNA: TGCGCCAGCAGCCCTGGGTTATCGACAGGAGTCTCCTACAATGAGCAGTTCTTC.

The table lists this clonotype with a few counts. The CDR3 sequence: CASSGAGRVSYNEQFF. Written as DNA, the CDR3 is TGTGCCAGCAGTGGGGCGGGAAGGGTCTCCTACAATGAGCAGTTCTTC. The gene calls are TRBV25-1 and TRBJ2-1, with D possibly TRBD2 on 6 matching bases. Germline CDR1 MGHDK, CDR2 SYGVNS. V was clipped by 4 bases and J by 0 bases, with 13 bases between them. The CDR3 is 16 residues long.

As concerns this clonotype: An end of the junction differs from the germline gene, which may be a read error. The rearrangement links TRBV7-8 to TRBJ2-1; D is undetermined. The CDR3 spans 15 residues. Germline loops: CDR1 SGHVS, CDR2 FQNEAQ. As DNA, the CDR3 is TGTGCCAACAGCTTAGCCCAGGACCGCTACAATGAGCAGTTCTTC. It encodes CANSLAQDRYNEQFF.

V and J are TRBV11-1 and TRBJ2-7, with TRBD2 identical over 9 bases. V lost 4 bases and J lost 1; bases outside the gene matches: 8. This CDR3 comprises 16 residues. CDR1 and CDR2 from the germline V gene are SGHAT and FQDESV (reference sequence). CDR3 in DNA: TGTGCCAGCAGCTCGATAGCGGGGGACCTTTCCTACGAGCAGTACTTC. Translation: CASSSIAGDLSYEQYF.

This clonotype was seen a few times. The V call is TRBV7-2, the J call TRBJ2-3, with 9 positions matching TRBD2. Germline V CDR1 and CDR2: SGHTA, FQGNSA. V lost 2 bases to trimming and J lost 4 bases; unmatched junction nucleotides: 7. The CDR3 runs to 16 residues. The CDR3 reads CASSLKGGGASDTQYF. The CDR3, as DNA: TGTGCCAGCAGCTTAAAGGGCGGGGGGGCTTCAGATACGCAGTATTTT. Drawing the rest from reference TRBV7-2 and TRBJ2-3, the complete variable domain is GAGVSQSPSNKVTEKGKDVELRCDPISGHTALYWYRQSLGQGLEFLIYFQGNSAPDKSGLPSDRFSAERTGGSVSTLTIQRTQQEDSAVYLCASSLKGGGASDTQYFGPGTRLTVL.

The chain combines TRBV5-1 with TRBJ1-1, with 8 bases lining up with TRBD1. This CDR3 region has 16 residues. J lost 0 bases, V lost 0 bases, and 4 bases had no gene match. CDR1 is SGHRS and CDR2 is YFSETQ in the germline V gene. The CDR3 nucleotides read TGCGCCAGCAGCTTGGGCGACAGGGGATTGAACACTGAAGCTTTCTTT. Translating gives CASSLGDRGLNTEAFF.

V gene TRBV6-2 or TRBV6-3 combines with J gene TRBJ2-1, with 12 bases identical to TRBD2. Germline lookup yields CDR1 MNHEY and CDR2 SVGEGT. The CDR3 is 15 residues long. The V and J ends lost 6 bases and 2 bases, in that order; junction bases with no gene match: 2. CDR3 loop: CASRLAGGPYNEQFF. The CDR3 nucleotides are TGTGCCAGCAGGCTAGCGGGGGGGCCCTACAATGAGCAGTTCTTC.

In this sample, this clonotype turned up a few times. The CDR3 spells CASSEFPGGFQPDSSTDTQYF. DNA for the CDR3: TGTGCCAGCAGTGAATTTCCGGGGGGGTTTCAACCCGATTCTAGCACAGATACGCAGTATTTT. The chain joins TRBV6-1 to TRBJ2-3; 8 bases are shared with TRBD2. The germline V gene encodes CDR1 MNHNS and CDR2 SASEGT. J lost 0 bases, V lost 2 bases, and 19 bases had no gene match. This CDR3 contains 21 residues.

The chain uses TRBV19 and TRBJ1-5; D not resolved. Trimming took 4 bases from V and 9 from J, leaving 10 bases between them. This CDR3 spans 12 amino acids. In germline, CDR1 is LNHDA, CDR2 SQIVND (reference sequence). This chain's CDR3 is CASSTGPRPQHF. The CDR3 DNA follows: TGTGCCAGTAGTACAGGTCCGAGGCCCCAGCATTTT.

The V gene is TRBV7-2, the J gene TRBJ2-2; D call uncertain. CDR1 is SGHTA and CDR2 is FQGNSA in the germline V gene. CDR3 length equals 14 residues. The V and J ends lost 5 bases and 4 bases respectively, with 11 bases between them. In DNA form, the CDR3 reads TGTGCCAGCAGCGCCACTACGACCACCGGGGAGCTGTTTTTT. Amino acid sequence: CASSATTTTGELFF.

This chain links TRBV7-3 with TRBJ2-4; weak D call: TRBD1 (5 bases). Near its end, the DNA agrees better with TRBJ2-5, so the J call may be wrong. CDR3 length: 12 residues. In germline, CDR1 is SGHTA, CDR2 FQGTGA. CDR3 in DNA: TGTGCCCCAAGTGACAGAAGAGAGACCCAGTACTTC. Translated: CAPSDRRETQYF.

This clonotype was counted ten times or more. The V gene is TRBV29-1, the J gene TRBJ1-1; no clear D. The germline V gene encodes CDR1 SQVTM and CDR2 ANQGSEA. Trimming took 3 bases from V and 0 from J, leaving 8 bases between them. This CDR3 has 13 residues. The CDR3 is CSVEISMNTEAFF. The CDR3 DNA is TGCAGCGTTGAGATATCCATGAACACTGAAGCTTTCTTT.

This clonotype was detected a few times. The chain recombines TRBV7-2 with TRBJ2-5; no firm D call. The CDR3 sequence is 14 residues long. Germline CDR1 reads SGHTA; CDR2 reads FQGNSA. V lost 0 bases and J 1 base, leaving 6 bases between the germline ends. CDR3 residues: CASSLAQPQETQYF. In DNA, the CDR3 is TGTGCCAGCAGCTTAGCCCAGCCCCAAGAGACCCAGTACTTC.

The chain employs TRBV15 and TRBJ2-7; a weak D match, TRBD1 (5 bases). The CDR3 has 14 residues. Trimming took 0 bases from V and 5 from J, leaving 11 bases between them. Germline V gene sequence: CDR1 LNHNV, CDR2 YYDKDF (reference sequence). The CDR3 DNA is TGTGCCACCAGCAGAGAGGGGCAAGGGGACGAGCAGTACTTC. Its protein product is CATSREGQGDEQYF. Complete variable domain (other parts from reference TRBV15 and TRBJ2-7): DAMVIQNPRYQVTQFGKPVTLSCSQTLNHNVMYWYQQKSSQAPKLLFHYYDKDFNNEADTPDNFQSRRPNTSFCFLDIRSPGLGDTAMYLCATSREGQGDEQYFGPGTRLTVT.

This chain links TRBV28 with TRBJ2-5; 9 bases agree with TRBD2. The J call is in doubt because the DNA end fits TRBJ2-7 better. This CDR3 comprises 15 residues. Per the germline V gene, CDR1 is MDHEN and CDR2 is SYDVKM. The CDR3 DNA follows: TGTGCCAGCAGTTTAGCAGCGGGAGGACTATACGAGCAGTACTTC. Protein product: CASSLAAGGLYEQYF.

The chain carries TRBV7-2 and TRBJ2-1; the match to TRBD1 covers 9 bases. The germline V gene has CDR1 SGHTA and CDR2 FQGNSA. V shed 5 bases and J 1 base; nucleotides not matched to a gene: 6. This CDR3 has 16 amino acids. CDR3 residues: CASSTNGQGSYNEQFF. The CDR3 DNA reads TGTGCCAGCAGCACAAATGGACAGGGGTCCTACAATGAGCAGTTCTTC. The full variable domain, its missing parts supplied by reference TRBV7-2 and TRBJ2-1, is GAGVSQSPSNKVTEKGKDVELRCDPISGHTALYWYRQSLGQGLEFLIYFQGNSAPDKSGLPSDRFSAERTGGSVSTLTIQRTQQEDSAVYLCASSTNGQGSYNEQFFGPGTRLTVL.

This chain connects TRBV6-5 to TRBJ2-1; 11 nucleotides align to TRBD2. CDR3 length: 17 amino acids. The ends lost 4 bases at V and 0 bases at J; junction bases unmatched: 5. The V gene's germline CDR1 is MNHEY and CDR2 SVGAGI. Written as DNA, the CDR3 is TGTGCCAGCAGTTCCACTAGCGGGGGTAGCTCCTACAATGAGCAGTTCTTC. This gives the protein CASSSTSGGSSYNEQFF.

The CDR3 sequence: CASSQDPGGYSNQPQHF. CDR3 DNA: TGCGCCAGCAGCCAAGATCCGGGGGGGTATAGCAATCAGCCCCAGCATTTT. The gene calls are TRBV4-1 and TRBJ1-5, with D possibly TRBD1 on 5 matching bases. Germline CDR1 reads MGHRA; CDR2 reads YSYEKL. The length of the CDR3 is 17 residues. Trimming shortened V by 0 bases and J by 0 bases, and 12 bases separated the two germline ends.